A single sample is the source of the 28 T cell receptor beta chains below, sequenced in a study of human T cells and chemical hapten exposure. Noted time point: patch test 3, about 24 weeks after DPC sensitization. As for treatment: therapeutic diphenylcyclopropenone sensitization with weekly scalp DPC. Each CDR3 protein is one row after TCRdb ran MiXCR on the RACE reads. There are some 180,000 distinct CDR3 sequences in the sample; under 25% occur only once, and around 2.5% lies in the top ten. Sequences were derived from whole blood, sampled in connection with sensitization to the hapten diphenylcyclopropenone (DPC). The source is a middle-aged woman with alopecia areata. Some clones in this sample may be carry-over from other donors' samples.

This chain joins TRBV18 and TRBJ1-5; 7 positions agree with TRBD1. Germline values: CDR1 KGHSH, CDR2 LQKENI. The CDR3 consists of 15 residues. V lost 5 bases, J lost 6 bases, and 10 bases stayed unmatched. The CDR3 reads CASSSTGNSGQPQHF. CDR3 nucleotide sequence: TGTGCCAGCTCATCGACAGGGAATAGCGGTCAGCCCCAGCATTTT. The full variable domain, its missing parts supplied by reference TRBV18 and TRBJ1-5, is NAGVMQNPRHLVRRRGQEARLRCSPMKGHSHVYWYRQLPEEGLKFMVYLQKENIIDESGMPKERFSAEFPKEGPSILRIQQVVRGDSAAYFCASSSTGNSGQPQHFGDGTRLSIL.

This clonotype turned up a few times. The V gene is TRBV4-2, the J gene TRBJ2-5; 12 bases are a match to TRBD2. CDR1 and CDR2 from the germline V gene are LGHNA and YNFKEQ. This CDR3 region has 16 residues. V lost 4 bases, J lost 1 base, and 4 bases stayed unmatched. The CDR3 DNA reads TGTGCCAGCAGCCCAGGGGGACTAGCGGGCCAAGAGACCCAGTACTTC. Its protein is CASSPGGLAGQETQYF.

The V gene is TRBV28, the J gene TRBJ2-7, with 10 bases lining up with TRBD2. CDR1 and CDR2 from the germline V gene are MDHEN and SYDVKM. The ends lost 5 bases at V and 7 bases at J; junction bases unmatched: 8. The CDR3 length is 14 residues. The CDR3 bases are TGTGCCAGCAGTCCAATAGCGGGAGGTAGGGAGCAGTACTTC. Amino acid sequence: CASSPIAGGREQYF. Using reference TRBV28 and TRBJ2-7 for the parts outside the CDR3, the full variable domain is DVKVTQSSRYLVKRTGEKVFLECVQDMDHENMFWYRQDPGLGLRLIYFSYDVKMKEKGDIPEGYSVSREKKERFSLILESASTNQTSMYLCASSPIAGGREQYFGPGTRLTVT.

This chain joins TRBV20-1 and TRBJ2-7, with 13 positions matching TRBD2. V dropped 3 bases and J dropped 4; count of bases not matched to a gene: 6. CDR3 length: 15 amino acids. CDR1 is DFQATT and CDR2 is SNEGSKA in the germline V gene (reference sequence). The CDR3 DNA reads TGCAGTGCTAGGGAACTAGCGGGAGGGACTTACGAGCAGTACTTC. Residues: CSARELAGGTYEQYF.

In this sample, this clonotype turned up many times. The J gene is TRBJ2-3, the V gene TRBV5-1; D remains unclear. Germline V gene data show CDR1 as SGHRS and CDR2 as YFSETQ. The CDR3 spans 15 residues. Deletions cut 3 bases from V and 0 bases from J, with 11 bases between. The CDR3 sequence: CASSWAMTSTDTQYF. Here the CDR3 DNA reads TGCGCCAGCAGCTGGGCTATGACTAGCACAGATACGCAGTATTTT.

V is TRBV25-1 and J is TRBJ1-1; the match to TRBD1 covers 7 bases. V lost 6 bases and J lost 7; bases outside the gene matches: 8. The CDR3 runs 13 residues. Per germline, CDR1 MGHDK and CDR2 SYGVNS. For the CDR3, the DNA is TGTGCCAGCAGGGAGGAGGGGGCGCTTGAAGCTTTCTTT. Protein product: CASREEGALEAFF.

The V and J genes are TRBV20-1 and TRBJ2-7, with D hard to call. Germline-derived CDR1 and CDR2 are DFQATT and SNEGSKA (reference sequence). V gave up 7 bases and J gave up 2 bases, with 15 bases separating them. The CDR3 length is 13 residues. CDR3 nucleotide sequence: TGCAGTGTCCCTGGCCTTACCCCCTACGAGCAGTACTTC. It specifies CSVPGLTPYEQYF.

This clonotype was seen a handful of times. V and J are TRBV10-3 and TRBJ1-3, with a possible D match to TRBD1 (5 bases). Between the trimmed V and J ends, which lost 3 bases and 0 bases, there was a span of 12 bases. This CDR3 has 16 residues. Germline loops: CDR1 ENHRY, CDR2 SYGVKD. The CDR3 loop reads CAISDQPQGSGNTIYF. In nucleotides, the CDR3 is TGTGCCATCAGTGACCAGCCCCAGGGCTCTGGAAACACCATATATTTT.

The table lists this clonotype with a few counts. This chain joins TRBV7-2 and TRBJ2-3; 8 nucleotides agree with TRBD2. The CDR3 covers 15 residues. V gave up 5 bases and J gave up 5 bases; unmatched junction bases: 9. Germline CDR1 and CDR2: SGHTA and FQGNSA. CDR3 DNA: TGTGCCAGCAGCCCCGGGGGTAGCGGGAAAGATACGCAGTATTTT. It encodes CASSPGGSGKDTQYF.

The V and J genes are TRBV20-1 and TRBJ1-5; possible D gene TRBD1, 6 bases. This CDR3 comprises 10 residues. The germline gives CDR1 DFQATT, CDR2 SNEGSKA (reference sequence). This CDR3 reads CSVRGQPQHF. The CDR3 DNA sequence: TGCAGCGTCAGGGGTCAGCCCCAGCATTTT.

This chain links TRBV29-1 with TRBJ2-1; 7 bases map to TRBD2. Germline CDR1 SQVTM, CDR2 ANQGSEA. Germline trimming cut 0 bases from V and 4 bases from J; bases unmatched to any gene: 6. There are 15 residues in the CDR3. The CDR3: CSVEDGREKYNEQFF. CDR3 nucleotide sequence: TGCAGCGTTGAAGATGGGCGGGAGAAATACAATGAGCAGTTCTTC.

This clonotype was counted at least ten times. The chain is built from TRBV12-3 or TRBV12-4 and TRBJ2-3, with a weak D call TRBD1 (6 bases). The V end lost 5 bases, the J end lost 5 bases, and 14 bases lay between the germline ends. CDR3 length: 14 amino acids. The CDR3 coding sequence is TGTGCCAGCAGTAAAGGGGCAGGGGAAGATACGCAGTATTTT. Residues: CASSKGAGEDTQYF.

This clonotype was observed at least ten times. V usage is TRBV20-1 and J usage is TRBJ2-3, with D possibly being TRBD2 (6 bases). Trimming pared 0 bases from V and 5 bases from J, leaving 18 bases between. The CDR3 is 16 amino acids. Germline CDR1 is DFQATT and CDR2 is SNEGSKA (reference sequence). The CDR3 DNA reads TGCAGTGCTAGAGATCAAAACGGGAGACCCGGAGATACGCAGTATTTT. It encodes CSARDQNGRPGDTQYF.

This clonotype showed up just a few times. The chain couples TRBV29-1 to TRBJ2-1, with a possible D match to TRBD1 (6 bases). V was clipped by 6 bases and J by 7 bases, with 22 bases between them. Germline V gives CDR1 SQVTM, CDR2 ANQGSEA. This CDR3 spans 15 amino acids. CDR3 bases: TGCAGCGTAACCCAACCTCTAACAAGGGGGAATGAGCAGTTCTTC. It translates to CSVTQPLTRGNEQFF.

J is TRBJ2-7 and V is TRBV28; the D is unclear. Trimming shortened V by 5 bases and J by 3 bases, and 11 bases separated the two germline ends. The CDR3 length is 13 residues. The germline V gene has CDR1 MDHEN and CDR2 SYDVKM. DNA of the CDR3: TGTGCCAGCAGTATGGACGAGAACTACGAGCAGTACTTC. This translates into CASSMDENYEQYF. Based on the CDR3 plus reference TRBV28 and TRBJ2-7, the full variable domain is DVKVTQSSRYLVKRTGEKVFLECVQDMDHENMFWYRQDPGLGLRLIYFSYDVKMKEKGDIPEGYSVSREKKERFSLILESASTNQTSMYLCASSMDENYEQYFGPGTRLTVT.

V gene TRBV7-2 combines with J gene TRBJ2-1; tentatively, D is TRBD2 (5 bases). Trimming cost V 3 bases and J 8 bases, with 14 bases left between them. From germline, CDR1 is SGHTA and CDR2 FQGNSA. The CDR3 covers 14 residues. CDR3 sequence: CASSLDLNPDEQFF. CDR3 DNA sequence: TGTGCCAGCAGCTTGGACTTAAACCCTGATGAGCAGTTCTTC.

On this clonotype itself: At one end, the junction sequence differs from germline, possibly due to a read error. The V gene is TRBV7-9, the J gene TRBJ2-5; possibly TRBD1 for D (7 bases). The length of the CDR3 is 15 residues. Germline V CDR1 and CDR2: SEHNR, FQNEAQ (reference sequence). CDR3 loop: CVSRGRLTVQETQYF. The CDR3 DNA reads TGTGTCAGCAGGGGGAGGTTGACAGTCCAAGAGACCCAGTACTTC. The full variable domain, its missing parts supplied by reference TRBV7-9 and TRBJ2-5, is DTGVSQNPRHKITKRGQNVTFRCDPISEHNRLYWYRQTLGQGPEFLTYFQNEAQLEKSRLLSDRFSAERPKGSFSTLEIQRTEQGDSAMYLCVSRGRLTVQETQYFGPGTRLLVL.

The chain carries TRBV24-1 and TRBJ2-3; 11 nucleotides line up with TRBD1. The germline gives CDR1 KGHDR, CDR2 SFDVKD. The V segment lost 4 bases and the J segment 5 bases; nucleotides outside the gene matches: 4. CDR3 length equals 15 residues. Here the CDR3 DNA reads TGTGCCACCAGTGACCGGGACAGGGGGAGAGATACGCAGTATTTT. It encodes CATSDRDRGRDTQYF.

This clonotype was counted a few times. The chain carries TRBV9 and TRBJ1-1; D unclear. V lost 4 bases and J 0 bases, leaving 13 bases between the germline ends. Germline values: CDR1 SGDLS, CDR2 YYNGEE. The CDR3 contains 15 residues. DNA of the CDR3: TGTGCCAGCAGCACAATGGGGTTCTTGAACACTGAAGCTTTCTTT. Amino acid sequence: CASSTMGFLNTEAFF.

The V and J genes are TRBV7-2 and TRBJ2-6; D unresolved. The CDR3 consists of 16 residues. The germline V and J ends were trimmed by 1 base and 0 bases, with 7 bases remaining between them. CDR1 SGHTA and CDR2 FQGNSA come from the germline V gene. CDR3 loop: CASSLEGTSGANVLTF. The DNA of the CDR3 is TGTGCCAGCAGCTTAGAGGGCACCTCTGGGGCCAACGTCCTGACTTTC.

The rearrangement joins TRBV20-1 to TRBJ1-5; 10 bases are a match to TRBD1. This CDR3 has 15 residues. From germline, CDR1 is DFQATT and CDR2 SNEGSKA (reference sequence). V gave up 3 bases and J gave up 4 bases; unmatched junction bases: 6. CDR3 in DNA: TGCAGTGCTAGTTTTCCGGGACAGGGGAATCAGCCCCAGCATTTT. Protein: CSASFPGQGNQPQHF.

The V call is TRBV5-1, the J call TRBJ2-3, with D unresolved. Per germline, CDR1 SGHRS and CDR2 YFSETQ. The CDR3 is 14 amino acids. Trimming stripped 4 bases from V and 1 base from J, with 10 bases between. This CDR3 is CASSVLEGTDTQYF. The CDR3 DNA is TGCGCCAGCAGCGTCTTAGAGGGCACAGATACGCAGTATTTT.

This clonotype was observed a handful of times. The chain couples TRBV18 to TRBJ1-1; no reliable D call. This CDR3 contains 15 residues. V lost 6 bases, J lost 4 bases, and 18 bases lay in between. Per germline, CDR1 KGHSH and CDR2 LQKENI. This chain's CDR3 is CASSPAPGHSTEAFF. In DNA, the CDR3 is TGTGCCAGCTCTCCGGCGCCCGGTCATAGCACTGAAGCTTTCTTT.

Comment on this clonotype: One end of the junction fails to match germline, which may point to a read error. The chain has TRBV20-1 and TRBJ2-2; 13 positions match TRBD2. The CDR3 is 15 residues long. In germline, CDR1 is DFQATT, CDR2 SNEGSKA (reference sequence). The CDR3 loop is CNARTSGRDTGELFF. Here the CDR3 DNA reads TGCAATGCTCGAACTAGCGGGAGGGACACCGGGGAGCTGTTTTTT.

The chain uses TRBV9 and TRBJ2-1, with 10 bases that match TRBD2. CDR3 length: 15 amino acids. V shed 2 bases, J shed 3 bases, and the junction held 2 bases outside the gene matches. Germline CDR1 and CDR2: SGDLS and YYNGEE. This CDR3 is CASSVLAGDYNEQFF. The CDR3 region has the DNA TGTGCCAGCAGCGTTCTAGCGGGAGACTACAATGAGCAGTTCTTC.

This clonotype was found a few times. The CDR3 protein is CSGQPAYEQYF. Here the CDR3 DNA reads TGCAGTGGACAGCCTGCATACGAGCAGTACTTC. The J gene is TRBJ2-7, the V gene TRBV20-1, with TRBD1 as a possible D gene (5 bases). The germline gives CDR1 DFQATT, CDR2 SNEGSKA (reference sequence). V lost 7 bases, J lost 4 bases, and 11 bases lay in between. This CDR3 contains 11 residues.

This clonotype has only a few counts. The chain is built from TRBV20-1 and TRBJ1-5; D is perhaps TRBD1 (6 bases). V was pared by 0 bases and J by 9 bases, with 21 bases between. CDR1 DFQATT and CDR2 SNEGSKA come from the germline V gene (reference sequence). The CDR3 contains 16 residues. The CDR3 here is CSARDRFGGLGAPQHF. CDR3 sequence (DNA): TGCAGTGCTAGAGATAGATTCGGGGGGCTTGGAGCGCCCCAGCATTTT.

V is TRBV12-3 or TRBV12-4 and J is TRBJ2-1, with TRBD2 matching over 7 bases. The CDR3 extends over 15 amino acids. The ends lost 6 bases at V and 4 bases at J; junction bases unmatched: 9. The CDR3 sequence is CASSIGLAAYNEQFF. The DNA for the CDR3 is TGTGCCAGCAGCATAGGGCTAGCGGCTTACAATGAGCAGTTCTTC.